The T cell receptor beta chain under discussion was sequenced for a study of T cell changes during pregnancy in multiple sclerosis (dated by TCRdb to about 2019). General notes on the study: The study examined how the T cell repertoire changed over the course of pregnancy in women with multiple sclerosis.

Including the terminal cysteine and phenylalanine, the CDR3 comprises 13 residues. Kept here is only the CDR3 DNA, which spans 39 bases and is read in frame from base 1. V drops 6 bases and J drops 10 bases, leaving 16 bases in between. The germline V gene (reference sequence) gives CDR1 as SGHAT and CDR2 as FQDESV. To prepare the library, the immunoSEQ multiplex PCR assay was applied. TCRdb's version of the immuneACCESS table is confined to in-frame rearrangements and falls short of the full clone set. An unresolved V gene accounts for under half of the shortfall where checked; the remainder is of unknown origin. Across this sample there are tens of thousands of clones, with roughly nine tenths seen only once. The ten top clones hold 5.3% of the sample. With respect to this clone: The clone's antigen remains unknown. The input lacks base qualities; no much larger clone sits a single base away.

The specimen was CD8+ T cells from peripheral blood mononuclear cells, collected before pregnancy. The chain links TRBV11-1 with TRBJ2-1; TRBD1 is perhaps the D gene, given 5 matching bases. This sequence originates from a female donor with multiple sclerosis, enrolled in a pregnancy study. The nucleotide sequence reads TGTGCCAGCAGTGAAGGGGCCGTGGGGGAGCAGTTCTTC. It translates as CASSEGAVGEQFF.